Only a few counts were recorded for the clone carrying this TCR beta chain. Its antigen is not known. This sample stems from a study of blood T cells in healthy people across ages. Study-level results: Investigators treated diversity estimates from one million T cells as underestimates.

Together with a sample-barcoded 5' primer, a J-beta primer mix was included in a second PCR lasting about 7 to 12 cycles. All cDNA molecules were each tagged by a template-switch adaptor with 12 random nucleotides. Using its own MiXCR run on the 5' RACE reads, TCRdb lists one record per CDR3 protein. Here the sample spans 1.5 million or so distinct CDR3 sequences, about 40% being singletons. Whenever a sample was processed, at least 6.5 million PBMCs were isolated. Per sample, at least 5 micrograms of total RNA were extracted. The origin of this receptor is a young woman in good health. Sequencing was done on a sample of blood.

The CDR3 sequence is CASRIRTASSYEQYF. CDR3 DNA: TGTGCCAGCAGGATTAGGACAGCCAGCTCCTACGAGCAGTACTTC. J is TRBJ2-7 and V is TRBV2; the D gene is possibly TRBD1 (6 bases). With 6 bases removed from V and 0 bases from J, the gap between germline ends came to 15 bases. This CDR3 region has 15 residues. Germline V gene sequence: CDR1 SNHLY, CDR2 FYNNEI.